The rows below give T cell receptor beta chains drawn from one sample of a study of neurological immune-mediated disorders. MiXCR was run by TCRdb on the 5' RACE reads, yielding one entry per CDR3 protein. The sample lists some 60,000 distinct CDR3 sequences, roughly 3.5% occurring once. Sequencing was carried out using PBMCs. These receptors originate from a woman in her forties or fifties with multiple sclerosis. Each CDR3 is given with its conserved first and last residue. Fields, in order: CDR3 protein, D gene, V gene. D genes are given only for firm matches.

CASSLDNSNQPQHF,.,TRBV7-2
CATSEEGGYQETQYF,.,TRBV24-1
CASSHSRSKGDEQYF,.,TRBV12-3/TRBV12-4
CASSQRDIVGAGYTF,.,TRBV5-6
CASSLGGPITDTQYF,.,TRBV7-2
CSARGGVYSYEQYF,.,TRBV20-1
CASSRASGTADTQYF,TRBD2,TRBV11-2
CASSSQIGYGYTF,.,TRBV5-1
CASSRPNMYQETQYF,.,TRBV7-8
CATSGPRGGSYEQYF,TRBD2,TRBV15
CSAPLAFWGNEQFF,.,TRBV20-1
CASSFAVQETQYF,.,TRBV11-1
CSATQGPFSSYEQYF,.,TRBV20-1
CASSLSQGRGETQYF,.,TRBV7-3
CSVAIQGALYGYTF,TRBD1,TRBV29-1
CASSYKREPGNEQFF,TRBD2,TRBV6-6
CASSYHGAREKLFF,.,TRBV6-5
CASTLAKLSYEQYF,.,TRBV5-5
CASSFSSEIYNEQFF,.,TRBV7-3
CASSPGLAELTDTQYF,TRBD2,TRBV7-9
CASSGGNLNQPQNF,.,TRBV2
CASSYGRPGEQYF,.,TRBV6-5
CSARLAGSYNEQFF,TRBD2,TRBV20-1
CASSALWGSTDTQYF,.,TRBV2
CASSQGVGRYSNQPQHF,.,TRBV3-1